The 21 T cell receptor beta chains below come from one sample, sequenced in a study of T cells after yellow fever vaccination. TCRdb reprocessed the 5' RACE reads via MiXCR and lists one record per CDR3 protein. The data contain 300,000 to 350,000 distinct CDR3 sequences, about 4.5% of them singletons. Source: PBMCs, taken 15 days after the yellow fever booster vaccination. The receptors derive from a man younger than 35 who received the YFV17D yellow fever vaccine.

This clonotype has a handful of counts. The V and J genes are TRBV9 and TRBJ2-3; 8 nucleotides line up with TRBD1. This CDR3 spans 16 amino acids. J gave up 7 bases and V 4 bases, and 14 bases lay outside the gene matches. Germline V gives CDR1 SGDLS, CDR2 YYNGEE. CDR3 loop: CASSTSRTGLSHTQYF. CDR3 in DNA: TGTGCCAGCAGCACGTCAAGGACAGGGTTATCTCATACGCAGTATTTT.

This clonotype was picked up a small number of times. The genes are TRBV5-4 and TRBJ1-3, with D tentatively TRBD1 (5 bases). This CDR3 region has 14 residues. The germline V gene has CDR1 SGHNT and CDR2 YYREEE (reference sequence). Trimming removed 9 bases from V and 0 bases from J, with 13 bases in between. The CDR3 protein is CATGEGSSGNTIYF. CDR3 bases: TGTGCCACGGGGGAGGGATCCTCTGGAAACACCATATATTTT.

This clonotype appeared a few times. This chain joins TRBV20-1 and TRBJ2-1, with D tentatively TRBD1 or TRBD2 (6 bases each). The length of the CDR3 is 15 residues. Germline-derived CDR1 and CDR2 are DFQATT and SNEGSKA (reference sequence). Trimming left V 0 bases short and J 0 bases short, with 9 bases between. CDR3: CSARDGGLSYNEQFF. The CDR3 DNA is TGCAGTGCTAGAGACGGGGGCCTCTCCTACAATGAGCAGTTCTTC.

The table lists this clonotype with many counts. The chain joins TRBV29-1 to TRBJ1-1; no clear D gene. There are 14 residues in the CDR3. The V gene's germline CDR1 is SQVTM and CDR2 ANQGSEA. V lost 6 bases and J 7 bases, leaving 21 bases between the germline ends. Here the CDR3 reads CSVGPWAEEGEAFF. CDR3 DNA sequence: TGCAGCGTAGGGCCCTGGGCGGAAGAAGGTGAAGCTTTCTTT. Filled out from reference TRBV29-1 and TRBJ1-1, the complete variable domain reads SAVISQKPSRDICQRGTSLTIQCQVDSQVTMMFWYRQQPGQSLTLIATANQGSEATYESGFVIDKFPISRPNLTFSTLTVSNMSPEDSSIYLCSVGPWAEEGEAFFGQGTRLTVV.

This clonotype was observed at least ten times. The chain couples TRBV7-9 to TRBJ2-5; possible D gene TRBD2, 5 bases. The CDR3 spans 13 residues. The V gene's germline CDR1 is SEHNR and CDR2 FQNEAQ (reference sequence). Trimming removed 5 bases at V and 5 bases at J, with 12 bases between. CDR3 protein: CASSLGVWETQYF. The CDR3 nucleotides read TGTGCCAGCAGCCTCGGGGTATGGGAGACCCAGTACTTC.

V usage is TRBV2 and J usage is TRBJ2-3, with D maybe TRBD1 (6 bases). CDR3 length: 13 residues. V was pared by 5 bases and J by 6 bases, with 12 bases between. CDR1 SNHLY and CDR2 FYNNEI come from the germline V gene. CDR3 nucleotides: TGTGCCAGCAGTTCCGGGACACGGGATACGCAGTATTTT. Protein product: CASSSGTRDTQYF. Using reference TRBV2 and TRBJ2-3 for the parts outside the CDR3, the full variable domain is EPEVTQTPSHQVTQMGQEVILRCVPISNHLYFYWYRQILGQKVEFLVSFYNNEISEKSEIFDDQFSVERPDGSNFTLKIRSTKLEDSAMYFCASSSGTRDTQYFGPGTRLTVL.

This clonotype was found a few times. CDR3 in amino acids: CASSLGHNDEQFF. The CDR3 nucleotides read TGCGCCAGCAGCTTAGGACATAACGATGAGCAGTTCTTC. The chain has TRBV5-1 and TRBJ2-1; maybe TRBD1 (5 bases). Germline-derived CDR1 and CDR2 are SGHRS and YFSETQ. This CDR3 is 13 amino acids long. Trimming pared 2 bases from V and 8 bases from J, leaving 11 bases between.

The table lists this clonotype with many counts. The chain is built from TRBV7-2 and TRBJ1-3; TRBD1 might be the D (6 bases). V dropped 3 bases and J dropped 14 bases, with 17 bases sitting between them. CDR1 and CDR2 (germline): SGHTA, FQGNSA. The CDR3 runs to 13 residues. For the CDR3, the DNA is TGTGCCAGCAGCTTTTCCAGCGGACAGTATCTATATTTT. It codes for CASSFSSGQYLYF. Based on the CDR3 plus reference TRBV7-2 and TRBJ1-3, the full variable domain is GAGVSQSPSNKVTEKGKDVELRCDPISGHTALYWYRQSLGQGLEFLIYFQGNSAPDKSGLPSDRFSAERTGGSVSTLTIQRTQQEDSAVYLCASSFSSGQYLYFGEGSWLTVV.

This clonotype was counted at least ten times. This chain connects TRBV15 to TRBJ1-3; D is perhaps TRBD1 (6 bases). From germline, CDR1 is LNHNV and CDR2 YYDKDF (reference sequence). CDR3 size: 15 residues. Between the trimmed V and J ends, which lost 3 bases and 4 bases, there was a span of 13 bases. The CDR3, as DNA: TGTGCCACCAGCAGCACCAGGGGTGCCGGAAACACCATATATTTT. Its translation: CATSSTRGAGNTIYF.

The chain has TRBV29-1 and TRBJ2-4, with TRBD2 matching 13 bases. Per germline, CDR1 SQVTM and CDR2 ANQGSEA. The CDR3 length is 17 residues. V lost 1 base, J lost 4 bases, and 7 bases stayed unmatched. This CDR3 is CSVEGRTSGGEKNIQYF. CDR3 coding DNA: TGCAGCGTTGAAGGCAGGACTAGCGGGGGCGAGAAAAACATTCAGTACTTC.

This clonotype was recorded at least ten times. The J gene is TRBJ2-2, the V gene TRBV10-3; no definite D call. The V and J ends lost 10 bases and 0 bases respectively, with 12 bases between them. Germline V CDR1 and CDR2: ENHRY, SYGVKD. The length of the CDR3 is 14 residues. The CDR3 coding sequence is TGTGCCACCGTTGACAAGCCGAACACCGGGGAGCTGTTTTTT. Translation gives CATVDKPNTGELFF.

V and J are TRBV7-2 and TRBJ1-1, with 8 bases lining up with TRBD1. Germline loops: CDR1 SGHTA, CDR2 FQGNSA. The V segment lost 0 bases and the J segment 4 bases; nucleotides outside the gene matches: 4. The CDR3 runs 15 residues. The CDR3 DNA sequence: TGTGCCAGCAGCTTAGCGCGGACAGGGTTCACTGAAGCTTTCTTT. This gives the protein CASSLARTGFTEAFF.

In its sample, this clonotype was seen many times. The V and J genes are TRBV20-1 and TRBJ1-5; D is undetermined. Trimming removed 2 bases at V and 0 bases at J, with 5 bases between. The CDR3 contains 13 residues. From germline, CDR1 is DFQATT and CDR2 SNEGSKA (reference sequence). This CDR3 is CSARMDSNQPQHF. Written as DNA, the CDR3 is TGCAGTGCTAGAATGGATAGCAATCAGCCCCAGCATTTT.

This clonotype appeared many times. This chain joins TRBV6-2 or TRBV6-3 and TRBJ2-5; D is unclear. Germline assignment: CDR1 MNHEY and CDR2 SVGEGT. The CDR3 is 12 amino acids. V lost 5 bases to trimming and J lost 5 bases, with 9 bases between them. The CDR3 spells CASSHRSETQYF. The CDR3 DNA is TGTGCCAGCAGTCACCGCTCGGAGACCCAGTACTTC.

At least ten counts were recorded for this clonotype. V and J are TRBV27 and TRBJ2-3; a possible D gene is TRBD1 (5 bases). This CDR3 contains 14 residues. The ends were cut back, 5 bases at V and 4 bases at J, with 13 bases in the middle. Germline CDR1 and CDR2: MNHEY and SMNVEV (reference sequence). The CDR3 reads CASSIGAPADTQYF. The DNA for the CDR3 is TGTGCCAGCAGTATAGGGGCCCCAGCAGATACGCAGTATTTT.

This clonotype was seen many times. The V and J genes are TRBV7-2 and TRBJ2-1, with TRBD2 as a possible D gene (5 bases). The CDR3 length is 14 residues. Trimming removed 5 bases at V and 8 bases at J, with 16 bases between. From germline, CDR1 is SGHTA and CDR2 FQGNSA. CDR3 protein: CASSQGNTGDEQFF. CDR3 nucleotides: TGTGCCAGCAGCCAAGGAAATACCGGGGATGAGCAGTTCTTC.

This clonotype was seen a few times. The chain employs TRBV25-1 and TRBJ1-3; maybe TRBD1 (5 bases). The V gene lost 5 bases and the J gene lost 9 bases, with 8 bases spanning the gap. CDR3 size: 11 residues. Germline CDR1 MGHDK, CDR2 SYGVNS. CDR3 sequence reads: CASSFGTTIYF. The CDR3 DNA reads as TGTGCCAGCAGTTTTGGGACCACCATATATTTT.

The rearrangement joins TRBV28 to TRBJ2-7, with 7 bases lining up with TRBD1. The CDR3 contains 13 residues. V shed 6 bases, J shed 5 bases, and the junction held 7 bases outside the gene matches. Germline CDR1 reads MDHEN; CDR2 reads SYDVKM. The CDR3 region is CASSPRGFHEQYV. The DNA of the CDR3 is TGTGCCAGCAGCCCCAGGGGGTTCCACGAGCAGTACGTC.

This clonotype was seen a few times. The chain has TRBV27 and TRBJ2-5; the match to TRBD1 covers 7 bases. This CDR3 spans 13 amino acids. The germline V gene encodes CDR1 MNHEY and CDR2 SMNVEV (reference sequence). The V gene end was trimmed by 6 bases and the J gene end by 4 bases; junction bases not matched to a gene: 5. The CDR3: CASRRTGGETQYF. CDR3 nucleotides: TGTGCCAGCAGGAGGACAGGCGGAGAGACCCAGTACTTC.

This clonotype was seen ten or more times. The chain links TRBV7-9 to TRBJ1-6; D perhaps matches TRBD1 (5 bases). CDR3 length equals 17 residues. The V gene lost 5 bases and the J gene lost 0 bases, with 14 bases spanning the gap. Germline lookup yields CDR1 SEHNR and CDR2 FQNEAQ (reference sequence). The CDR3 reads CASSRPMGTSYNSPLHF. In DNA form, the CDR3 reads TGTGCCAGCAGCCGTCCGATGGGGACCTCCTATAATTCACCCCTCCACTTT.

This clonotype has a count of ten or more. This chain uses TRBV24-1 with TRBJ2-3, with 7 bases identical to TRBD1. This CDR3 comprises 14 residues. Germline assignment: CDR1 KGHDR and CDR2 SFDVKD. J gave up 6 bases and V 9 bases, and 11 bases lay outside the gene matches. This chain's CDR3 is CATGDRRGMDTQYF. CDR3 in DNA: TGTGCCACCGGGGACAGAAGGGGTATGGATACGCAGTATTTT.